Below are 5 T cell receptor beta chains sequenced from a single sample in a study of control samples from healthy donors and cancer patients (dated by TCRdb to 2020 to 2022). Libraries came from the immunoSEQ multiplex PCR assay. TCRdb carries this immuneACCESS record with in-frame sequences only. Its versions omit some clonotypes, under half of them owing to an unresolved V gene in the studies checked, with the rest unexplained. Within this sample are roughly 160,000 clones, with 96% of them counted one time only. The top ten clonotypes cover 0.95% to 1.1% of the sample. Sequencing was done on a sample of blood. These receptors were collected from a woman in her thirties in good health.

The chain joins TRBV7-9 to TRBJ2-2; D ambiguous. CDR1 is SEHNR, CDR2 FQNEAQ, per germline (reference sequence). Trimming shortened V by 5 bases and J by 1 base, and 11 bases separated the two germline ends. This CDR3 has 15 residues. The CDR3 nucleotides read TGTGCCAGCAGCCCCCCGGGCGGGAACACCGGGGAGCTGTTTTTT. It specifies CASSPPGGNTGELFF.

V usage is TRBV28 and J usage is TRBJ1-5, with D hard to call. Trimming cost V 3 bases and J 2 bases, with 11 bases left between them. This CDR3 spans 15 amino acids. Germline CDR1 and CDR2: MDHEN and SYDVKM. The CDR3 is CASSFPPVGNQPQHF. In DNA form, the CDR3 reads TGTGCCAGCAGTTTCCCCCCGGTCGGCAATCAGCCCCAGCATTTT.

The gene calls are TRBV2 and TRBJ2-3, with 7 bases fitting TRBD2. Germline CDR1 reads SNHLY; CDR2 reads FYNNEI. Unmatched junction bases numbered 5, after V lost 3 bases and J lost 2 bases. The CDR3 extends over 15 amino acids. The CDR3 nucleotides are TGTGCCAGCAGTGAGGCGGGGGAGCCCACAGATACGCAGTATTTT. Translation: CASSEAGEPTDTQYF.

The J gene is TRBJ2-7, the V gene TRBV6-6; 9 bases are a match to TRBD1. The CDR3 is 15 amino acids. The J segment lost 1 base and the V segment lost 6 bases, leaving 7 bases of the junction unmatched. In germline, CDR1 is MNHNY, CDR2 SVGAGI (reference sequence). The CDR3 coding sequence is TGTGCCAGCAGGCAACCGGGACAGGGTTCCTACGAGCAGTACTTC. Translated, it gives CASRQPGQGSYEQYF.

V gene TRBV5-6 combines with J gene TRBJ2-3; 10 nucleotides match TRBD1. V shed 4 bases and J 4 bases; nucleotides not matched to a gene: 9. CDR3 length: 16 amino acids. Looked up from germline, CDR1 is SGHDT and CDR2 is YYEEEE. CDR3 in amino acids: CASSEPGQGISDTQYF. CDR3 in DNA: TGTGCCAGCAGCGAACCGGGACAGGGGATCTCAGATACGCAGTATTTT.